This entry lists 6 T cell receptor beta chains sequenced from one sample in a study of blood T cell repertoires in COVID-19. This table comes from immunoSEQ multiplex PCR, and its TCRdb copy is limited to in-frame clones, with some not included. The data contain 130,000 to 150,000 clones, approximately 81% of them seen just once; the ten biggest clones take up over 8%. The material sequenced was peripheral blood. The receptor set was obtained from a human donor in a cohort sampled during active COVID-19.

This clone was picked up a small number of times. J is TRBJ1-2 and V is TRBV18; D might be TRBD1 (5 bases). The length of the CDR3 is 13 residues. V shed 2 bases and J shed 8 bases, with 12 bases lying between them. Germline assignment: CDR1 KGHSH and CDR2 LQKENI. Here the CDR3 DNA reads TGTGCCAGCTCACCATTACGGGGGGACGGCTACACCTTC. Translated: CASSPLRGDGYTF.

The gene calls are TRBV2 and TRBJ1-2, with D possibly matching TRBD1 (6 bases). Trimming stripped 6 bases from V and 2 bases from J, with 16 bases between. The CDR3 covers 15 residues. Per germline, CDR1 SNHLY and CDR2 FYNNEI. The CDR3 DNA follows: TGTGCCAGCAGAGCCAACAGGGAGTCAAACTATGGCTACACCTTC. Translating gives CASRANRESNYGYTF.

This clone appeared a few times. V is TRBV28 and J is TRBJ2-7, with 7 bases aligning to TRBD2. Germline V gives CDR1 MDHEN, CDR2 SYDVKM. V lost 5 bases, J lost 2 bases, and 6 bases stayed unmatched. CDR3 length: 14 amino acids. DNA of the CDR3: TGTGCCAGCAGTCCCTCCCTAGCGGCCTACGAGCAGTACTTC. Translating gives CASSPSLAAYEQYF.

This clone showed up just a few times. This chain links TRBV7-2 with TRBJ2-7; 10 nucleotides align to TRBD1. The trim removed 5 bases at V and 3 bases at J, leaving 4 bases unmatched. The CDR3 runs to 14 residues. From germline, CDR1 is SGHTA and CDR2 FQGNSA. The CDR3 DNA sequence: TGTGCCAGCAGCCCGCGGGACAGGGGCTACGAGCAGTACTTC. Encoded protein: CASSPRDRGYEQYF.

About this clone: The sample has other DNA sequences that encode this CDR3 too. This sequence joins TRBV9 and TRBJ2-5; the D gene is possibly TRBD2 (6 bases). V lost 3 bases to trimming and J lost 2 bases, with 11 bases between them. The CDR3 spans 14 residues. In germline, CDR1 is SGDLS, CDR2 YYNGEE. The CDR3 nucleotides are TGTGCCAGCAGCGGGGGAGGACTACAAGAGACCCAGTACTTC. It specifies CASSGGGLQETQYF.

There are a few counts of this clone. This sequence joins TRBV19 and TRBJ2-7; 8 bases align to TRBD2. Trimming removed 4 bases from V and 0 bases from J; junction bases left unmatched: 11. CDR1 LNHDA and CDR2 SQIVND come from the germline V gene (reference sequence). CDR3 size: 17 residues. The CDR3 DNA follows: TGTGCCAGTAGTACGTCCCCACTAGCGGACATCTCCTACGAGCAGTACTTC. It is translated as CASSTSPLADISYEQYF.